A single sample gave rise to the 24 T cell receptor beta chains below, sequenced in a study of cytomegalovirus exposure and HLA in healthy donors. The PCR contained 60 Vbeta and 13 Jbeta primers. The protocol was immunoSEQ multiplex PCR, while the TCRdb copy is restricted to in-frame clones and leaves out a portion. The sample holds roughly 150,000 clones, about two thirds seen once. Input material: PBMCs. The receptors were sampled from a man aged 35 to 55 in good health and CMV-seronegative.

The chain has TRBV5-4 and TRBJ2-7; 7 bases align to TRBD2. Germline lookup yields CDR1 SGHNT and CDR2 YYREEE (reference sequence). The CDR3 extends over 15 amino acids. V was pared by 0 bases and J by 5 bases, with 8 bases of the junction left unmatched. CDR3 bases: TGTGCCAGCAGCTTGGCCGAAGAGGGGAGGGACGAGCAGTACTTC. Residues: CASSLAEEGRDEQYF.

This chain uses TRBV10-2 with TRBJ2-2; 8 nucleotides match TRBD2. The trim removed 6 bases at V and 6 bases at J, leaving 6 bases unmatched. Germline assignment: CDR1 WSHSY and CDR2 SAAADI. This CDR3 is 14 amino acids long. The CDR3 loop reads CASRLPGRAGELFF. DNA of the CDR3: TGCGCCAGCAGGCTACCCGGGAGGGCCGGGGAGCTGTTTTTT.

There are a few counts of this clone. CDR3 amino acids: CASSPEGYEQYF. CDR3 in DNA: TGTGCCAGCAGCCCAGAGGGCTACGAGCAGTACTTC. The chain employs TRBV7-9 and TRBJ2-7; perhaps TRBD2 as D (5 bases). CDR1 is SEHNR and CDR2 is FQNEAQ in the germline V gene (reference sequence). The CDR3 has 12 amino acids. Trimming took 5 bases from V and 3 from J, leaving 8 bases between them.

The J gene is TRBJ1-2, the V gene TRBV30, with TRBD1 as a possible D gene (6 bases). The CDR3 consists of 15 residues. In germline, CDR1 is GTSNPN, CDR2 SVGIG (reference sequence). V was trimmed by 1 base and J by 8 bases, leaving 20 bases between them. CDR3 nucleotides: TGTGCCTGGAGTGCTTTACGGGACACCCAAGCAGGCTACACCTTC. Residues: CAWSALRDTQAGYTF.

The rearrangement links TRBV4-1 to TRBJ1-5, with D possibly matching TRBD1 (5 bases). The CDR3 consists of 14 residues. Trimming pared 0 bases from V and 7 bases from J, leaving 10 bases between. The germline V gene has CDR1 MGHRA and CDR2 YSYEKL. The CDR3 spells CASSQEAGPQPQHF. CDR3 sequence (DNA): TGCGCCAGCAGCCAAGAAGCAGGGCCCCAGCCCCAGCATTTT.

This clone was seen a single time. This chain connects TRBV7-2 to TRBJ2-5, with 9 bases matching TRBD2. The J segment lost 4 bases and the V segment lost 5 bases, leaving 8 bases of the junction unmatched. The germline CDR1 and CDR2 sequences are SGHTA and FQGNSA. This CDR3 is built from 15 residues. The CDR3 sequence is CASSISGSDGETQYF. The CDR3, as DNA: TGTGCCAGCAGCATTAGCGGGAGTGATGGAGAGACCCAGTACTTC.

J is TRBJ1-3 and V is TRBV29-1; a weak D match, TRBD1 (5 bases). CDR1 and CDR2 (germline): SQVTM, ANQGSEA. The ends were cut back, 6 bases at V and 4 bases at J, with 16 bases in the middle. The CDR3 has 14 residues. CDR3 protein: CSVATGGAGNTIYF. CDR3 bases: TGCAGCGTCGCGACTGGAGGGGCGGGAAACACCATATATTTT.

V usage is TRBV30 and J usage is TRBJ1-1, with D unclear. The germline CDR1 and CDR2 sequences are GTSNPN and SVGIG (reference sequence). V was pared by 1 base and J by 8 bases, with 17 bases between. CDR3 length: 14 amino acids. CDR3 DNA: TGTGCCTGGAGTGGTCTATCTGAGGGCGGGGAAGCTTTCTTT. The encoded protein is CAWSGLSEGGEAFF.

CDR3 sequence reads: CASSVGPGPGRDTQYF. In nucleotides, the CDR3 is TGTGCCAGCAGCGTAGGCCCGGGACCTGGGAGGGATACGCAGTATTTT. The chain uses TRBV9 and TRBJ2-3; D might be TRBD2 (6 bases). The CDR3 spans 16 residues. V was clipped by 0 bases and J by 6 bases, with 17 bases between them. Germline V gene lookup returns CDR1 SGDLS and CDR2 YYNGEE.

The rearrangement joins TRBV7-6 to TRBJ2-1; possibly TRBD1 for D (6 bases). CDR3 length: 16 amino acids. V lost 5 bases, J lost 4 bases, and 18 bases lay in between. Per the germline V gene, CDR1 is SGHVS and CDR2 is FNYEAQ. CDR3 DNA: TGTGCCAGCAGCCGGACAGTGAAGAACTTATACAATGAGCAGTTCTTC. The encoded protein is CASSRTVKNLYNEQFF.

The chain is built from TRBV29-1 and TRBJ2-5; 7 positions agree with TRBD2. Germline CDR1 and CDR2: SQVTM and ANQGSEA. There are 14 residues in the CDR3. Unmatched junction bases numbered 11, after V lost 6 bases and J lost 4 bases. The CDR3 sequence is CSVLAGEVGETQYF. DNA of the CDR3: TGCAGCGTCCTGGCGGGGGAAGTTGGAGAGACCCAGTACTTC.

V gene TRBV5-5 combines with J gene TRBJ2-2; D uncertain. V lost 5 bases and J lost 3, with 14 bases in between. Per germline, CDR1 SGHKS and CDR2 YYEKEE (reference sequence). The CDR3 length is 15 residues. DNA of the CDR3: TGTGCCAGCAGACCTAGTGATTCCCACACCGGGGAGCTGTTTTTT. Its protein product is CASRPSDSHTGELFF. Full variable domain (remainder filled in from reference TRBV5-5 and TRBJ2-2): DAGVTQSPTHLIKTRGQQVTLRCSPISGHKSVSWYQQVLGQGPQFIFQYYEKEERGRGNFPDRFSARQFPNYSSELNVNALLLGDSALYLCASRPSDSHTGELFFGEGSRLTVL.

A few counts support this clone. The chain combines TRBV11-2 with TRBJ1-4; D possibly corresponds to TRBD1 (6 bases). The CDR3 contains 14 residues. Germline loops: CDR1 SGHAT, CDR2 FQNNGV. V was cut by 1 base and J by 4 bases, with 7 bases left in between. Here the CDR3 DNA reads TGTGCCAGCAGCTTAGGACAGGTTAATGAAAAACTGTTTTTT. Translating it yields CASSLGQVNEKLFF.

The J gene is TRBJ2-7, the V gene TRBV29-1, with 9 nucleotides matching TRBD1. This CDR3 is built from 14 residues. The germline gives CDR1 SQVTM, CDR2 ANQGSEA. The trim removed 3 bases at V and 2 bases at J, leaving 5 bases unmatched. CDR3 sequence reads: CSVEAGTGTYEQYF. The CDR3 DNA is TGCAGCGTTGAGGCCGGGACAGGGACCTACGAGCAGTACTTC.

Of note for this clone: At one end, the junction sequence differs from germline, possibly due to a read error. DNA of the CDR3: TGTGTCAGCAGCGTAGCAGGGGCACTCACCGGGGAGCTGTTTTTT. This encodes CVSSVAGALTGELFF. The rearrangement links TRBV9 to TRBJ2-2, with D possibly matching TRBD1 (6 bases). CDR3 size: 15 residues. CDR1 is SGDLS, CDR2 YYNGEE, per germline.

The genes are TRBV4-1 and TRBJ2-1; the match to TRBD2 covers 7 bases. The CDR3 runs 15 residues. The junction had 8 bases not matched to a gene; V was cut back by 5 bases and J by 4 bases. The germline gives CDR1 MGHRA, CDR2 YSYEKL. CDR3 nucleotide sequence: TGCGCCAGCAGCTTGTCCGGGACTACATACAATGAGCAGTTCTTC. Its translation: CASSLSGTTYNEQFF.

V usage is TRBV7-2 and J usage is TRBJ1-4; possibly TRBD1 for D (6 bases). The length of the CDR3 is 14 residues. Germline CDR1 is SGHTA and CDR2 is FQGNSA. V lost 6 bases and J 5 bases, leaving 13 bases between the germline ends. For the CDR3, the DNA is TGTGCCAGCAGGAGGGGGGGGTTAAATGAAAAACTGTTTTTT. This translates into CASRRGGLNEKLFF. Full variable domain (remainder filled in from reference TRBV7-2 and TRBJ1-4): GAGVSQSPSNKVTEKGKDVELRCDPISGHTALYWYRQSLGQGLEFLIYFQGNSAPDKSGLPSDRFSAERTGGSVSTLTIQRTQQEDSAVYLCASRRGGLNEKLFFGSGTQLSVL.

The V call is TRBV15, the J call TRBJ2-7, with D perhaps matching TRBD2 (6 bases). V lost 1 base, J lost 2 bases, and 24 bases lay in between. The CDR3 totals 19 residues. CDR1 and CDR2 from the germline V gene are LNHNV and YYDKDF (reference sequence). The CDR3 DNA sequence: TGTGCCACCAGCAGAGGCTTCGGGACGGACTACCGAGAAACCTACGAGCAGTACTTC. It yields the protein CATSRGFGTDYRETYEQYF.

This sequence joins TRBV11-2 and TRBJ2-1; 10 bases are shared with TRBD2. Looked up from germline, CDR1 is SGHAT and CDR2 is FQNNGV. This CDR3 is 15 amino acids long. The V segment lost 7 bases and the J segment 6 bases; nucleotides outside the gene matches: 9. CDR3 nucleotide sequence: TGTGCCAGCACCTCACTAGCGGGGTTATCCAATGAGCAGTTCTTC. Its translation: CASTSLAGLSNEQFF.

The chain carries TRBV18 and TRBJ2-3, with 7 bases lining up with TRBD1. The CDR3 has 14 amino acids. Germline lookup yields CDR1 KGHSH and CDR2 LQKENI. With 2 bases clipped from V and 1 base from J, the junction kept 0 bases outside the gene matches. The CDR3 protein is CASSPTGGTDTQYF. CDR3 in DNA: TGTGCCAGCTCACCAACAGGGGGCACAGATACGCAGTATTTT.

The gene calls are TRBV7-2 and TRBJ2-7; a possible D gene is TRBD2 (6 bases). The CDR3 sequence is 14 residues long. V was pared by 5 bases and J by 4 bases, with 15 bases between. The germline V gene has CDR1 SGHTA and CDR2 FQGNSA. CDR3 residues: CASSPPGTWYEQYF. CDR3 sequence (DNA): TGTGCCAGCAGCCCCCCCGGGACTTGGTACGAGCAGTACTTC.

This clone was detected once. A junction end diverges from the germline sequence, so it may reflect a read error. CDR3 DNA sequence: TGCGCCAGCAGCCAAGCACAGGGGGCGCGGGGCTACCCCTTC. Encoded protein: CASSQAQGARGYPF. The rearrangement uses TRBV4-3 and TRBJ1-2; 9 positions agree with TRBD1. The CDR3 is made up of 14 amino acids. Germline V lookup: CDR1 LGHNA, CDR2 YSLEER.

The genes are TRBV5-1 and TRBJ2-7; 9 bases are shared with TRBD2. There are 15 residues in the CDR3. From germline, CDR1 is SGHRS and CDR2 YFSETQ. The trim removed 2 bases at V and 6 bases at J, leaving 9 bases unmatched. CDR3 DNA: TGCGCCAGCAGCTTTCAAGCGGGAGGAGTCGGCGAGCAGTACTTC. Its translation: CASSFQAGGVGEQYF.

The chain recombines TRBV29-1 with TRBJ2-2; 7 bases map to TRBD1. With 8 bases clipped from V and 4 bases from J, the junction kept 10 bases outside the gene matches. The CDR3 length is 14 residues. Germline V gene data show CDR1 as SQVTM and CDR2 as ANQGSEA. In DNA, the CDR3 is TGCAGCCTCGAACGAGGGGGCATCACCGGGGAGCTGTTTTTT. Translated: CSLERGGITGELFF.